This note documents a single TCR beta chain sequence. Its antigen is not known. V dropped 5 bases and J dropped 5 bases, with 15 bases sitting between them. Germline assignment: CDR1 SQVTM and CDR2 ANQGSEA. The CDR3 covers 13 residues. The data belong to a study of beta chain features in type 1 diabetes. General observations from the study: For patients, the naive, central memory and Treg TCRB repertoires appeared more alike than for healthy donors. For Type 1 diabetes patients, all four CD4+ subsets carried TCRB CDR3s that were moderately but significantly shorter.

Each donor gave one heparinised blood draw averaging about 110 mL. TCRB transcripts that were expressed got sequenced, as all of the isolated RNA had been reverse transcribed. There were 3 million to 4 million reads on average in the naive, central memory and regulatory T cell samples. TCRdb's copy holds only in-frame clones and misses some; the assay was immunoSEQ multiplex PCR. The top ten clones hold approximately 0.011% of a sample with about 260,000 clones, roughly 24% of them seen once. Sequenced input: naive CD4+ T cells from blood. The V call is TRBV29-1, the J call TRBJ2-5, with D perhaps matching TRBD1 (6 bases). The receptor comes from a woman aged 25 to 39 with type 1 diabetes. CDR3: CSVWGTPRETQYF. DNA for the CDR3: TGCAGCGTTTGGGGGACACCGCGGGAGACCCAGTACTTC.